Sequencing of this T cell receptor (beta chain) was carried out in a study of shared clonotypes between healthy human individuals. Across the whole study: CD4 naive cells filled three plates per donor, CD4 memory three, CD8 naive two and CD8 memory one. Study-wide findings and caveats: Clonotype sharing across donors was expected to vary with sequencing depth.

Partitioning of CD4+ cells yielded a CD45RA+ naive subset and a CD45RA-negative memory subset. The table came from immunoSEQ multiplex PCR; TCRdb's copy has only in-frame clones and leaves some out. The table includes 2 million to 3 million clones, around 90% detected once. Germline-derived CDR1 and CDR2 are MGHDK and SYGVNS. Deletions cut 10 bases from V and 1 base from J, with 16 bases between. This CDR3 has 14 amino acids. About this clone itself: Its antigen is not known.

Sequencing input: naive CD4+ T cells sorted from blood. Subset described: CD45RA+ positively selected. The TCR sequence derives from a man aged 18 to 35 in good health. V gene TRBV25-1 combines with J gene TRBJ2-5; maybe TRBD2 (5 bases). The CDR3 loop reads CATSGGQPQETQYF. The CDR3 DNA is TGTGCCACCAGCGGTGGGCAGCCCCAAGAGACCCAGTACTTC.